The clone carrying this TCR beta chain was recorded at least ten times. The data belong to a study of spatial heterogeneity in lung cancer. The time point denotes: blood at routine non-recurrence follow-up after resection. TCRdb passed the 5' RACE reads through MiXCR, listing each CDR3 protein once. The sample has more than 15,000 distinct CDR3 sequences, 8% to 10% seen once; the top ten hold 35% to 45%. Looked up from germline, CDR1 is ENHRY and CDR2 is SYGVKD. The CDR3 covers 15 residues. V lost 3 bases to trimming and J lost 1 base, with 12 bases between them. The clonotype originates from a female donor with early-stage non-small cell lung cancer. Here the sequenced sample was PBMCs, taken at follow-up. The chain couples TRBV10-3 to TRBJ1-1, with D perhaps TRBD1 (5 bases). CDR3 DNA sequence: TGTGCCATCAGTGATCTGACAGCCGGGAACACTGAAGCTTTCTTT. It is translated as CAISDLTAGNTEAFF.